Each of the 15 T cell receptor beta chains below was sequenced from the same sample in a study of identical twins. TCRdb re-called the 5' RACE reads through MiXCR, storing one row per CDR3 protein. The sample holds just under 650,000 distinct CDR3 sequences, 7.1% seen once. The sample also formed part of further work on yellow fever vaccine responses in identical twins.

The specimen sequenced was PBMCs. These receptors were collected from a young woman in good health.

This clonotype appeared many times. The chain links TRBV20-1 to TRBJ2-2, with 7 bases fitting TRBD2. J was trimmed by 4 bases and V by 1 base; bases with no gene match: 3. This CDR3 comprises 14 residues. Per the germline V gene, CDR1 is DFQATT and CDR2 is SNEGSKA (reference sequence). CDR3 DNA: TGCAGTGCTAGAGGACTAGCTTTCACCGGGGAGCTGTTTTTT. This translates into CSARGLAFTGELFF.

This clonotype was seen a few times. The V gene is TRBV4-1, the J gene TRBJ2-1; D tentatively reads TRBD1 or TRBD2 (5 bases each). This CDR3 spans 13 amino acids. Per germline, CDR1 MGHRA and CDR2 YSYEKL. Trimming pared 9 bases from V and 2 bases from J, leaving 11 bases between. CDR3 loop: CASQEGPYNEQFF. The CDR3 nucleotides read TGCGCCAGTCAAGAGGGGCCCTACAATGAGCAGTTCTTC.

In its sample, this clonotype was seen many times. CDR3 coding DNA: TGCGCCAGCAGCCAAAAGGCCCCCGGGGCGCGATATGGCTACACCTTC. Amino acids: CASSQKAPGARYGYTF. The gene calls are TRBV4-1 and TRBJ1-2, with D maybe TRBD1 (5 bases). Between the trimmed V and J ends, which lost 2 bases and 5 bases, there was a span of 18 bases. The CDR3 loop spans 16 amino acids. From germline, CDR1 is MGHRA and CDR2 YSYEKL.

The chain recombines TRBV5-1 with TRBJ1-1; no reliable D call. The germline V gene encodes CDR1 SGHRS and CDR2 YFSETQ. The CDR3 consists of 16 residues. V shed 0 bases and J shed 1 base, with 13 bases lying between them. CDR3 bases: TGCGCCAGCAGCTTGGGTCGTTTCCCCCCGAACACTGAAGCTTTCTTT. Amino acid sequence: CASSLGRFPPNTEAFF.

This clonotype turned up a few times. V and J are TRBV3-1 and TRBJ2-3, with 7 bases fitting TRBD2. The CDR3 is made up of 15 amino acids. Germline CDR1 is LGHDT and CDR2 is YNNKEL (reference sequence). Unmatched junction bases numbered 8, after V lost 0 bases and J lost 8 bases. The CDR3 is CASSQDVTSGVTQYF. In DNA form, the CDR3 reads TGTGCCAGCAGCCAAGATGTGACCAGCGGGGTTACGCAGTATTTT.

The chain combines TRBV6-6 with TRBJ1-2; D is undetermined. Germline V gives CDR1 MNHNY, CDR2 SVGAGI (reference sequence). The length of the CDR3 is 13 residues. The V end was cut by 2 bases, the J end by 2 bases, with 6 bases between. The CDR3 region has the DNA TGTGCCAGCAGTTACGTACAGAACTATGGCTACACCTTC. Amino acids: CASSYVQNYGYTF.

The sample holds a few counts of this clonotype. This chain uses TRBV7-3 with TRBJ2-1, with 9 positions matching TRBD1. Germline V gene data show CDR1 as SGHTA and CDR2 as FQGTGA. V was clipped by 0 bases and J by 3 bases; unmatched bases: 3. This CDR3 comprises 16 residues. The CDR3 sequence: CASSLTDRGDYNEQFF. Written as DNA, the CDR3 is TGTGCCAGCAGCTTAACGGACAGGGGTGACTACAATGAGCAGTTCTTC.

The chain employs TRBV12-3 or TRBV12-4 and TRBJ1-1; TRBD1 agrees at 7 bases. The CDR3 length is 13 residues. Trimming cost V 8 bases and J 8 bases; bases outside gene matches: 11. CDR3 in amino acids: CASGLQGKNEAFF. In DNA, the CDR3 is TGTGCCAGCGGTCTACAGGGGAAAAACGAAGCTTTCTTT.

This clonotype came up many times. The CDR3 DNA reads TGCAGTTTGGGACAGAAATACAATGAGCAGTTCTTC. It is translated as CSLGQKYNEQFF. The rearrangement joins TRBV20-1 to TRBJ2-1, with 7 bases that match TRBD1. Germline-derived CDR1 and CDR2 are DFQATT and SNEGSKA (reference sequence). The CDR3 consists of 12 residues. Trimming took 8 bases from V and 4 from J; bases not matched to a gene: 5.

This clonotype was detected ten times or more. This chain joins TRBV29-1 and TRBJ2-7; D gene ambiguous. The CDR3 spans 11 residues. V was clipped by 4 bases and J by 3 bases, with 7 bases between them. Germline V lookup: CDR1 SQVTM, CDR2 ANQGSEA. Written as DNA, the CDR3 is TGCAGCGTTGCGGGCGACTACGAGCAGTACTTC. This codes for CSVAGDYEQYF.

This clonotype has a count of ten or more. The chain employs TRBV5-1 and TRBJ2-1; 8 nucleotides align to TRBD2. The CDR3 runs to 16 residues. Germline V gene sequence: CDR1 SGHRS, CDR2 YFSETQ. V trimming: 0 bases; J trimming: 8 bases; junction bases outside the gene matches: 10. The CDR3 loop is CASSLGASGSIDEQFF. The CDR3 nucleotides read TGCGCCAGCAGCTTGGGGGCTAGCGGGTCTATTGATGAGCAGTTCTTC.

This clonotype was detected a few times. The V gene is TRBV10-3, the J gene TRBJ2-5, with unresolved D. The CDR3 has 15 residues. The V end lost 3 bases, the J end lost 5 bases, and 16 bases lay between the germline ends. Per germline, CDR1 ENHRY and CDR2 SYGVKD. CDR3 DNA: TGTGCCATCAGTGATAATACAGCCCATGGGGAGACCCAGTACTTC. This gives the protein CAISDNTAHGETQYF.

In its sample, this clonotype was seen many times. The chain carries TRBV5-1 and TRBJ1-2; D might be TRBD1 (6 bases). Germline-derived CDR1 and CDR2 are SGHRS and YFSETQ. The CDR3 totals 14 residues. V lost 5 bases to trimming and J lost 0 bases, with 11 bases between them. The CDR3 DNA reads TGCGCCAGCAGTACTACAGGGTCTAACTATGGCTACACCTTC. Encoded protein: CASSTTGSNYGYTF. The full variable domain, completed using reference TRBV5-1 and TRBJ1-2, is KAGVTQTPRYLIKTRGQQVTLSCSPISGHRSVSWYQQTPGQGLQFLFEYFSETQRNKGNFPGRFSGRQFSNSRSEMNVSTLELGDSALYLCASSTTGSNYGYTFGSGTRLTVV.

The chain links TRBV7-9 to TRBJ1-2; possibly TRBD1 for D (5 bases). CDR1 and CDR2 (germline): SEHNR, FQNEAQ (reference sequence). The CDR3 has 14 residues. V lost 2 bases and J 6 bases, leaving 13 bases between the germline ends. The CDR3: CASSLFDVGDGYTF. Written as DNA, the CDR3 is TGTGCCAGCAGCTTATTTGATGTGGGGGATGGCTACACCTTC.

This chain connects TRBV28 to TRBJ2-1; D is possibly TRBD1 (6 bases). CDR3 size: 15 residues. V was cut by 5 bases and J by 4 bases, with 15 bases left in between. CDR1 and CDR2 from the germline V gene are MDHEN and SYDVKM. CDR3 sequence (DNA): TGTGCCAGCAGTCTTTCCAGGACAGTATACAATGAGCAGTTCTTC. This sequence encodes CASSLSRTVYNEQFF.